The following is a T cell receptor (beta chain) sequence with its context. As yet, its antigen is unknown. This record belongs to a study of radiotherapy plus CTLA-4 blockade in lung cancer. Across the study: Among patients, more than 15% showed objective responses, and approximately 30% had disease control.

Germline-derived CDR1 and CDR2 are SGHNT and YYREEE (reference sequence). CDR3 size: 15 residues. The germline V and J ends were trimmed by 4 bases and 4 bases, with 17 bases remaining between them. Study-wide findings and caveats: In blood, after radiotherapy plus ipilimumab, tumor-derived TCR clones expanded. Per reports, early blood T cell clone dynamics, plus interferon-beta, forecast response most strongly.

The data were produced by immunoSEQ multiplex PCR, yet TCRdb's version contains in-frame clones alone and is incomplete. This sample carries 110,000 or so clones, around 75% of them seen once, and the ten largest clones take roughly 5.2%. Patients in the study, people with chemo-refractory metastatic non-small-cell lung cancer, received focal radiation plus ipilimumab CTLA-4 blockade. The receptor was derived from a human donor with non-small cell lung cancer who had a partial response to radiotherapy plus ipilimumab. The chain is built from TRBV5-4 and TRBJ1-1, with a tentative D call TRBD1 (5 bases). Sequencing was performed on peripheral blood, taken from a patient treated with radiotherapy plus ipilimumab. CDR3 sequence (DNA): TGTGCCAGCAGCCGCCAGGCGTTTCAGGGCACTGAAGCTTTCTTT. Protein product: CASSRQAFQGTEAFF.